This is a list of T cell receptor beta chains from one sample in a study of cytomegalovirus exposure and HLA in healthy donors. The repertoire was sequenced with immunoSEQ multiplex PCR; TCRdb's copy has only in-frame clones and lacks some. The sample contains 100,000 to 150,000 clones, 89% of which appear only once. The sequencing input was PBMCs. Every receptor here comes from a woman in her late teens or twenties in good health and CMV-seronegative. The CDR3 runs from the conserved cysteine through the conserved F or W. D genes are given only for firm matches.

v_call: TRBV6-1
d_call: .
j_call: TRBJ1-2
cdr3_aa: CASSENSYGYTF

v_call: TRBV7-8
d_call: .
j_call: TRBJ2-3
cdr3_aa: CASSGSADTQYF

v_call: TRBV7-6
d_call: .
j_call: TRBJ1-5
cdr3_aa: CASSADSNQPQHF

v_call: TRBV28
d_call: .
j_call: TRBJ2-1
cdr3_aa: CATATQVSEQFF

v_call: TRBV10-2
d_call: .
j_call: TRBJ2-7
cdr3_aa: CASSQSRSTYEQYF

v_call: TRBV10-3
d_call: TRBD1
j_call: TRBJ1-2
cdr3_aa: CAIRGTGKVHGYTF

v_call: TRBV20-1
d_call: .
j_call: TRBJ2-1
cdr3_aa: CSARVVDEQFF

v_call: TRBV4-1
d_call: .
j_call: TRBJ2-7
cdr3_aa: CASSVGFFGSSYEQYF

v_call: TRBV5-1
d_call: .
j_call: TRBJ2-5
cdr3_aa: CASSLTVQETQYF

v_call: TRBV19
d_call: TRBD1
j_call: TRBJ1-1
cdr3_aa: CASTPLGQGAGTEAFF

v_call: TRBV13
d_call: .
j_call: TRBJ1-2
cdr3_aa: CASSLGRDIRRYTF

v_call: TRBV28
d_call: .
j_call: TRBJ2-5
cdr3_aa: CASTLRETQYF

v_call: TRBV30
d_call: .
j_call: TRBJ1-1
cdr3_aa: CAWGGGANTEAFF

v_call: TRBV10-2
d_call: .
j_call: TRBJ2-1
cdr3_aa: CASSYGLPLGYNEQFF

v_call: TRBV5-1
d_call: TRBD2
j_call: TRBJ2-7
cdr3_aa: CASTGRATSEQYF

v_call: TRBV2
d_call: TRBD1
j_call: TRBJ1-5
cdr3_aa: CASSVRRTGGEQPQHF